This note documents a single T cell receptor beta chain sequence. MiXCR, applied by TCRdb to the 5' RACE reads, yields one record per CDR3 protein. The sample has under 150,000 distinct CDR3 sequences, approximately 20% seen once. These data belong to a study of human T cells and chemical hapten exposure. The CDR3 has 15 residues. V was trimmed by 0 bases and J by 2 bases, leaving 10 bases between them. From germline, CDR1 is LNHNV and CDR2 YYDKDF (reference sequence). The authors' total RNA extraction used unfractionated whole blood. This chain connects TRBV15 to TRBJ2-5; TRBD1 might be the D (5 bases). This sequence originates from a human donor in good health. CDR3 protein: CATSRDPGKQETQYF. The CDR3 bases are TGTGCCACCAGCAGAGATCCAGGGAAGCAAGAGACCCAGTACTTC. Filled out from reference TRBV15 and TRBJ2-5, the complete variable domain reads DAMVIQNPRYQVTQFGKPVTLSCSQTLNHNVMYWYQQKSSQAPKLLFHYYDKDFNNEADTPDNFQSRRPNTSFCFLDIRSPGLGDTAMYLCATSRDPGKQETQYFGPGTRLLVL.